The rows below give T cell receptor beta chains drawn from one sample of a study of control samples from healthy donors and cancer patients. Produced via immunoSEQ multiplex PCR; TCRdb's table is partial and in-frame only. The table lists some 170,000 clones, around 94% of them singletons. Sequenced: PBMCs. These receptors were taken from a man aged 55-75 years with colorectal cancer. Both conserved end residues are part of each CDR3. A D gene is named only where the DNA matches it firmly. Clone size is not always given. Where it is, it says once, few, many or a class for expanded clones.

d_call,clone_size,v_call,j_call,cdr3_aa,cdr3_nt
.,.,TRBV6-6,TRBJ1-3,CASSQGYSGNTIYF,TGTGCCAGCAGCCAGGGTTACTCTGGAAACACCATATATTTT
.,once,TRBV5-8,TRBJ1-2,CASSLGGGYGYTF,TGTGCCAGCAGCTTGGGGGGCGGCTATGGCTACACCTTC
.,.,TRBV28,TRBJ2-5,CASSPMRGVQQETQYF,TGTGCCAGCAGTCCCATGAGGGGCGTTCAACAAGAGACCCAGTACTTC
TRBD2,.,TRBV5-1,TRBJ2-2,CASSLSSGDTGELFF,TGCGCCAGCAGCCTATCTAGCGGGGACACCGGGGAGCTGTTTTTT
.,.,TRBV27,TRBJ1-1,CASSLIWASDTEAFF,TGTGCCAGCAGTTTAATATGGGCTTCGGACACTGAAGCTTTCTTT
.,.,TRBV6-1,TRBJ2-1,CASSEPGHKHFSYNEQFF,TGTGCCAGCAGTGAACCGGGACACAAACATTTCTCCTACAATGAGCAGTTCTTC
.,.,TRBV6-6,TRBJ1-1,CASSFPSGTAEAFF,TGTGCCAGCAGTTTCCCCTCCGGGACGGCTGAAGCTTTCTTT
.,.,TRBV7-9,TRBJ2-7,CASSLGQDRSYEQYF,TGTGCCAGCAGCTTAGGACAGGACCGCTCCTACGAGCAGTACTTC
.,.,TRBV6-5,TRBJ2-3,CASSYQQGLGDTQYF,TGTGCCAGCAGTTACCAGCAGGGCTTAGGGGATACGCAGTATTTT
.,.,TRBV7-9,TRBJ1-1,CASSSNTEAFF,TGTGCCAGCAGCTCGAACACTGAAGCTTTCTTT
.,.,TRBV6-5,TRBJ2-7,CASSSGPYEQYF,TGTGCCAGCAGTTCCGGGCCGTACGAGCAGTACTTC
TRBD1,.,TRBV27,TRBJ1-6,CASSFDTQGRNSPLHF,TGTGCCAGCAGTTTCGATACACAGGGGCGGAATTCACCCCTCCACTTT
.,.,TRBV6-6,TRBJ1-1,CASGQFEEGTEAFF,TGTGCCAGCGGTCAGTTCGAGGAGGGGACTGAAGCTTTCTTT
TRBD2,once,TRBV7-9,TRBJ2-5,CASSLGSGGAGAQYF,TGTGCCAGCAGCTTAGGTTCGGGGGGTGCTGGGGCCCAGTACTTC
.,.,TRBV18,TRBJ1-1,CASSQQGNENTEAFF,TGTGCCAGCTCACAACAGGGTAATGAGAACACTGAAGCTTTCTTT
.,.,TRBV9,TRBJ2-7,CASSAAHTYEQYF,TGTGCCAGCAGCGCAGCCCATACCTACGAGCAGTACTTC
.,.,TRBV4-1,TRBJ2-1,CASSQDLVPIVNEQFF,TGCGCCAGCAGCCAAGATCTGGTCCCCATAGTTAATGAGCAGTTCTTC
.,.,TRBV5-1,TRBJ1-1,CASSPEGITEAFF,TGCGCCAGCAGCCCCGAGGGGATCACTGAAGCTTTCTTT
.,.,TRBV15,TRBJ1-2,CATSTPPGGDNYGYTF,TGTGCCACCAGCACCCCGCCCGGGGGCGATAACTATGGCTACACCTTC
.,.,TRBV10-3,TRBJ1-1,CAISGRDNMNTEAFF,TGTGCCATCAGTGGGAGGGACAACATGAACACTGAAGCTTTCTTT
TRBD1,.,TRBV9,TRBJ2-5,CASSAHPGTEFETQYF,TGTGCCAGCAGCGCGCACCCCGGGACAGAATTTGAGACCCAGTACTTC
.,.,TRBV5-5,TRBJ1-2,CASSLQGSYGYTF,TGTGCCAGCAGCTTACAGGGCTCCTATGGCTACACCTTC
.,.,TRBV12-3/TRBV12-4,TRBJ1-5,CASSSGAQPQHF,TGTGCCAGCAGTTCAGGGGCTCAGCCCCAGCATTTT
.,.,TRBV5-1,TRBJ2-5,CASSLVLQETQYF,TGCGCCAGCAGCTTGGTACTACAAGAGACCCAGTACTTC
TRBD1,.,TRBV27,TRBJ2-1,CASSSLGQGNNEQFF,TGTGCCAGCAGTTCCCTGGGACAGGGCAACAATGAGCAGTTCTTC
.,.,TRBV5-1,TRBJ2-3,CASSLDSPYITDTQYF,TGCGCCAGCAGCTTGGACAGCCCCTATATCACAGATACGCAGTATTTT
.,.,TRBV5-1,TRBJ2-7,CASSYSGHPEQYF,TGCGCCAGCAGCTACTCGGGACACCCCGAGCAGTACTTC
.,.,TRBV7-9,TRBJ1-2,CASSLGGDYGYTF,TGTGCCAGCAGCTTAGGGGGAGACTATGGCTACACCTTC
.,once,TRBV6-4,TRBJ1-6,CASSDWAGVSNSPLHF,TGTGCCAGCAGTGACTGGGCAGGGGTCTCTAATTCACCCCTCCACTTT
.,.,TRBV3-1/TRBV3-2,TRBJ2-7,CASTPGFRWYEQYF,TGTGCCAGCACCCCCGGATTTAGGTGGTACGAGCAGTACTTC
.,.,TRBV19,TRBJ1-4,CASMETPSEKLFF,TGTGCCAGTATGGAGACTCCTAGCGAAAAACTGTTTTTT
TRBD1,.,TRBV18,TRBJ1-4,CASSPMGQPNEKLFF,TGTGCCAGCTCACCCATGGGACAGCCTAATGAAAAACTGTTTTTT
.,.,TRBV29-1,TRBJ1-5,CSVGGGNDQPQHF,TGCAGCGTAGGGGGGGGTAATGATCAGCCCCAGCATTTT
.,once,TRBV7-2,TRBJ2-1,CASSLLYNEQFF,TGTGCCAGCAGTCTCCTATACAATGAGCAGTTCTTC
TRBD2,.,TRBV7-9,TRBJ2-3,CASSLGSGTSGADTQYF,TGTGCCAGCAGCTTAGGTAGTGGGACTAGCGGGGCAGATACGCAGTATTTT
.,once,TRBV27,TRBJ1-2,CASGSGGSYGYTF,TGTGCCAGCGGGTCGGGGGGAAGCTATGGCTACACCTTC
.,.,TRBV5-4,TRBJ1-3,CASSWAQGGNTIYF,TGTGCCAGCAGCTGGGCCCAGGGGGGAAACACCATATATTTT
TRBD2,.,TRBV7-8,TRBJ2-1,CASSPTSGGPRVF,TGTGCCAGCAGCCCCACTAGCGGGGGGCCAAGGGTCTTC
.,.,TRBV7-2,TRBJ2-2,CASSSSGGNTGELFF,TGTGCCAGCAGTTCCTCGGGTGGGAACACCGGGGAGCTGTTTTTT
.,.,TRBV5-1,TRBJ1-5,CASSSGDNQPQHF,TGCGCCAGCAGCTCCGGGGACAATCAGCCCCAGCATTTT
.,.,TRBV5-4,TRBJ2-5,CASSRGAAQETQYF,TGTGCCAGCAGCCGAGGCGCGGCCCAAGAGACCCAGTACTTC
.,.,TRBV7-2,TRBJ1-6,CASSPGLLNSPLHF,TGTGCCAGCAGCCCGGGACTGCTAAATTCACCCCTCCACTTT
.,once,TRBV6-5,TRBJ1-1,CASSYSGQTMNTEAFF,TGTGCCAGCAGTTACTCAGGGCAAACGATGAACACTGAAGCTTTCTTT
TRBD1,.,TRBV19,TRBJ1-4,CASKTGAPGKLFF,TGTGCCAGTAAGACAGGGGCCCCGGGAAAACTGTTTTTT
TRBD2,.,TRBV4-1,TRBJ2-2,CASSPHRTSGRYTGELFF,TGCGCCAGCAGCCCCCATCGGACTAGCGGAAGGTACACCGGGGAGCTGTTTTTT
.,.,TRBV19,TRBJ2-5,CASNGGVGETQYF,TGTGCCAGTAATGGAGGGGTCGGGGAGACCCAGTACTTC
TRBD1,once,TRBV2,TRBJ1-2,CASREQGERYGYTF,TGTGCCAGCAGAGAACAGGGGGAGCGCTATGGCTACACCTTC
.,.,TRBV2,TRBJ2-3,CASSPGLGVYTQYF,TGTGCCAGCAGTCCGGGACTTGGGGTGTATACGCAGTATTTT
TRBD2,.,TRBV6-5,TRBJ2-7,CASSSQGLGSYEQYF,TGTGCCAGCAGTTCTCAAGGACTAGGGTCCTACGAGCAGTACTTC
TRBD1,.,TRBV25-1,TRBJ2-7,CASSMVGQGSYEQYF,TGTGCCAGCTCAATGGTGGGACAGGGCTCCTACGAGCAGTACTTC
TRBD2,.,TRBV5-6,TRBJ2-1,CGTSGGANEQFF,TGCGGGACTAGCGGGGGAGCAAATGAGCAGTTCTTC
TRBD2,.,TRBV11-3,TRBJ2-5,CASSFSGTSIETQYF,TGTGCCAGCAGCTTTAGTGGGACTAGCATCGAGACCCAGTACTTC
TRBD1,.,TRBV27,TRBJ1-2,CASSPTGGAYGYTF,TGTGCCAGCAGCCCGACAGGGGGAGCCTATGGCTACACCTTC
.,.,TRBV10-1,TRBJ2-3,CASSDWESTDTQYF,TGCGCCAGCAGTGACTGGGAAAGCACAGATACGCAGTATTTT